Listed below are T cell receptor beta chains from one sample, sequenced in a study of cytomegalovirus exposure and HLA in healthy donors. Measured with immunoSEQ multiplex PCR; TCRdb has only the in-frame clones, and not every one. Of about 130,000 clones in the sample, around 72% were seen once. Sequencing used PBMCs. The receptors here all came from a woman aged 40 to 50 in good health and CMV-seronegative. CDR3s include the opening cysteine and the closing phenylalanine or tryptophan. The order of the fields is D gene, V gene, J gene, clone size, CDR3 DNA, CDR3 protein. A D gene is named only where the DNA matches it firmly. A clone size is listed for some rows: how often the clone was seen (once, few, many), or a class if it is expanded.

D gene: TRBD2; V gene: TRBV30; J gene: TRBJ2-1; clone size: once; CDR3 DNA: TGTGCCTGCAAGTACCGGACTAGCGGGATAAACTCCTACAATGAGCAGTTCTTC; CDR3 protein: CACKYRTSGINSYNEQFF
D gene: TRBD1; V gene: TRBV28; J gene: TRBJ2-4; clone size: .; CDR3 DNA: TGTGCCAGCAGCCCTCAGGGGGCTATGGCCAAAAACATTCAGTACTTC; CDR3 protein: CASSPQGAMAKNIQYF
D gene: .; V gene: TRBV5-4; J gene: TRBJ2-7; clone size: .; CDR3 DNA: TGTGCCAGCAGCTCCGCGGCCTCCTACGAGCAGTACTTC; CDR3 protein: CASSSAASYEQYF
D gene: TRBD2; V gene: TRBV6-5; J gene: TRBJ2-7; clone size: .; CDR3 DNA: TGTGCCAGCAGTTACCCCACTAGCGGGGGTTCCTACGAGCAGTACTTC; CDR3 protein: CASSYPTSGGSYEQYF
D gene: .; V gene: TRBV27; J gene: TRBJ1-1; clone size: .; CDR3 DNA: TGTGCCAGCAGTACTAACAGGCTGAACACTGAAGCTTTCTTT; CDR3 protein: CASSTNRLNTEAFF
D gene: TRBD1; V gene: TRBV27; J gene: TRBJ2-7; clone size: few; CDR3 DNA: TGTGCCAGCAGTTTAACACGACGGGACAGCGTAACCTACGAGCAGTACTTC; CDR3 protein: CASSLTRRDSVTYEQYF
D gene: TRBD1; V gene: TRBV27; J gene: TRBJ1-1; clone size: .; CDR3 DNA: TGTGCCAGCAGCTCCGGGACAGTGCCTTCTATGAACACTGAAGCTTTCTTT; CDR3 protein: CASSSGTVPSMNTEAFF
D gene: TRBD2; V gene: TRBV18; J gene: TRBJ2-7; clone size: .; CDR3 DNA: TGTGCCAGCTCACCTGCGGGAGCACCCTACGAGCAGTACTTC; CDR3 protein: CASSPAGAPYEQYF
D gene: TRBD2; V gene: TRBV6-1; J gene: TRBJ2-2; clone size: few; CDR3 DNA: TGTGCCAGCAGTGGAAGCGGGGTAGGGACCGGGGAGCTGTTTTTT; CDR3 protein: CASSGSGVGTGELFF
D gene: TRBD2; V gene: TRBV5-5; J gene: TRBJ2-3; clone size: .; CDR3 DNA: TGTGCCAGCAGCTTGGGACGGGGGACTAGCGGCACAGATACGCAGTATTTT; CDR3 protein: CASSLGRGTSGTDTQYF
D gene: .; V gene: TRBV7-2; J gene: TRBJ1-5; clone size: .; CDR3 DNA: TGTGCCAGCAGCATCCGTGTCGGGAGCAATCAGCCCCAGCATTTT; CDR3 protein: CASSIRVGSNQPQHF
D gene: TRBD1; V gene: TRBV30; J gene: TRBJ1-5; clone size: few; CDR3 DNA: TGTGCCTGGAGTATTAGGGGGCTGGGGAATCAGCCCCAGCATTTT; CDR3 protein: CAWSIRGLGNQPQHF
D gene: .; V gene: TRBV21-1; J gene: TRBJ1-1; clone size: .; CDR3 DNA: TGTGCCAGCAGCAAAGAGCGGACCCCAGGAGGTCGAGCTTTCTTT; CDR3 protein: CASSKERTPGGRAFF
D gene: TRBD2; V gene: TRBV27; J gene: TRBJ2-5; clone size: .; CDR3 DNA: TGTGCCAGCCTCGAGAGAGGGACTAGCGGGGGGGCCAGGGAGACCCAGTACTTC; CDR3 protein: CASLERGTSGGARETQYF
D gene: TRBD1; V gene: TRBV30; J gene: TRBJ1-5; clone size: .; CDR3 DNA: TGTGCCTGGAGTGTTCTTAAGACAGGGGGTCAGCCCCAGCATTTT; CDR3 protein: CAWSVLKTGGQPQHF
D gene: .; V gene: TRBV19; J gene: TRBJ1-4; clone size: .; CDR3 DNA: TGTGCCAGTTCGTCGTCAGCCGGGGAAAAACTGTTTTTT; CDR3 protein: CASSSSAGEKLFF
D gene: .; V gene: TRBV28; J gene: TRBJ2-3; clone size: .; CDR3 DNA: TGTGCCAGCAGGGGAGCGGGTGGCACAGATACGCAGTATTTT; CDR3 protein: CASRGAGGTDTQYF
D gene: TRBD1; V gene: TRBV27; J gene: TRBJ1-2; clone size: few; CDR3 DNA: TGTGCCAGCAATCCCCAAGGGACAGCAAACTATGGCTACACCTTC; CDR3 protein: CASNPQGTANYGYTF
D gene: .; V gene: TRBV18; J gene: TRBJ1-1; clone size: .; CDR3 DNA: TGTGCCAGCTCAGCTAGGCGGGACTTGAACACTGAAGCTTTCTTT; CDR3 protein: CASSARRDLNTEAFF
D gene: .; V gene: TRBV2; J gene: TRBJ1-5; clone size: .; CDR3 DNA: TGTGCCAGCACGAACGACGGAGTCAATCAGCCCCAGCATTTT; CDR3 protein: CASTNDGVNQPQHF
D gene: TRBD2; V gene: TRBV6-1; J gene: TRBJ2-3; clone size: .; CDR3 DNA: TGTGCCAGCAGTGTCTCGGGGGGGACCGCAGATACGCAGTATTTT; CDR3 protein: CASSVSGGTADTQYF
D gene: TRBD2; V gene: TRBV27; J gene: TRBJ2-1; clone size: .; CDR3 DNA: TGTGCCAGCAGTTTAATTAGCGGGGGGTACAATGAGCAGTTCTTC; CDR3 protein: CASSLISGGYNEQFF
D gene: TRBD2; V gene: TRBV28; J gene: TRBJ2-2; clone size: once; CDR3 DNA: TGTGCCAGCGGGGGACTAGCGGGGGGCACCGGGGAGCTGTTTTTT; CDR3 protein: CASGGLAGGTGELFF
D gene: TRBD1; V gene: TRBV7-9; J gene: TRBJ1-4; clone size: .; CDR3 DNA: TGTGCCAGCAGCCTTGACAGGGCTGAAAAACTGTTTTTT; CDR3 protein: CASSLDRAEKLFF
D gene: TRBD1; V gene: TRBV5-6; J gene: TRBJ2-1; clone size: .; CDR3 DNA: TGTGCCAGCAGCTACCCAACAGGGGGCAATGAGCAGTTCTTC; CDR3 protein: CASSYPTGGNEQFF
D gene: TRBD1; V gene: TRBV5-1; J gene: TRBJ1-4; clone size: few; CDR3 DNA: TGCGCCAGCAGCCCGGAAGGGGGCCCTAATGAAAAACTGTTTTTT; CDR3 protein: CASSPEGGPNEKLFF
D gene: .; V gene: TRBV28; J gene: TRBJ2-7; clone size: .; CDR3 DNA: TGTGCCAGCAGTTTTGAGGACAGAACCTACGAGCAGTACTTC; CDR3 protein: CASSFEDRTYEQYF
D gene: .; V gene: TRBV30; J gene: TRBJ1-4; clone size: once; CDR3 DNA: TGTGGGGTCGGAGAAACTAATGAAAAACTGTTTTTT; CDR3 protein: CGVGETNEKLFF
D gene: .; V gene: TRBV27; J gene: TRBJ1-2; clone size: .; CDR3 DNA: TGTGCCAGCAGTCCCCACGAGCAGGCTTATGGCTACACCTTC; CDR3 protein: CASSPHEQAYGYTF
D gene: .; V gene: TRBV11-2; J gene: TRBJ2-1; clone size: .; CDR3 DNA: TGTGCCAGCAGCTTAGGTCGATATCAGCGGACTCACAATGAGCAGTTCTTC; CDR3 protein: CASSLGRYQRTHNEQFF
D gene: .; V gene: TRBV5-8; J gene: TRBJ2-3; clone size: .; CDR3 DNA: TGTGCCAGCAGCTCCCTTTCTATCGGAGATACGCAGTATTTT; CDR3 protein: CASSSLSIGDTQYF
D gene: .; V gene: TRBV5-1; J gene: TRBJ2-3; clone size: .; CDR3 DNA: TGCGCCAGCCCCCTACGGGAATTCGATACGCAGTATTTT; CDR3 protein: CASPLREFDTQYF
D gene: TRBD2; V gene: TRBV27; J gene: TRBJ2-1; clone size: .; CDR3 DNA: TGTGCCAGTTCCACGGGCGGGAGGGCCAATGAGCAGTTCTTC; CDR3 protein: CASSTGGRANEQFF
D gene: TRBD1; V gene: TRBV5-4; J gene: TRBJ2-3; clone size: .; CDR3 DNA: TGTGCCAGCAGCGCCGGGACAGGGCCAGATACGCAGTATTTT; CDR3 protein: CASSAGTGPDTQYF
D gene: TRBD1; V gene: TRBV7-9; J gene: TRBJ2-2; clone size: .; CDR3 DNA: TGTGCCAGCAGCTTACCCCGGACAGGGACTACCGGGGAGCTGTTTTTT; CDR3 protein: CASSLPRTGTTGELFF
D gene: TRBD2; V gene: TRBV10-3; J gene: TRBJ2-1; clone size: .; CDR3 DNA: TGTGCCATCAGTGAAGGGACTAGCGGGGAGTACAATGAGCAGTTCTTC; CDR3 protein: CAISEGTSGEYNEQFF
D gene: .; V gene: TRBV6-1; J gene: TRBJ1-6; clone size: .; CDR3 DNA: TGTGCCAGCAGTGAAGAGGGGGTCGTTGGCTCACCCCTCCACTTT; CDR3 protein: CASSEEGVVGSPLHF
D gene: .; V gene: TRBV10-1; J gene: TRBJ1-2; clone size: .; CDR3 DNA: TGCGCCAGCAGTGGCAGGGAACGATTTAACTATGGCTACACCTTC; CDR3 protein: CASSGRERFNYGYTF
D gene: TRBD2; V gene: TRBV6-5; J gene: TRBJ2-5; clone size: .; CDR3 DNA: TGTGCCAGCAGTTACTCAATAACCGGGGGGTCCGGGACCCAGTACTTC; CDR3 protein: CASSYSITGGSGTQYF
D gene: TRBD2; V gene: TRBV9; J gene: TRBJ2-3; clone size: .; CDR3 DNA: TGTGCCAGCAGCGTAGCCCGGGCTAGCGGGGGCAACACAGATACGCAGTATTTT; CDR3 protein: CASSVARASGGNTDTQYF
D gene: .; V gene: TRBV6-5; J gene: TRBJ1-5; clone size: .; CDR3 DNA: TGTGCCAGCATTTTACAGAGTAGGTTTCAGCCCCAGCATTTT; CDR3 protein: CASILQSRFQPQHF
D gene: TRBD1; V gene: TRBV18; J gene: TRBJ1-3; clone size: .; CDR3 DNA: TGTGCCAGCTCACCACGGGGGAACGGAGGAGACAGGGGGCACGGAAACACCATATATTTT; CDR3 protein: CASSPRGNGGDRGHGNTIYF
D gene: TRBD2; V gene: TRBV18; J gene: TRBJ2-1; clone size: medium-sized; CDR3 DNA: TGTGCCAGCTCACCCACGGGGGGAAGCTCCTACAATGAGCAGTTCTTC; CDR3 protein: CASSPTGGSSYNEQFF
D gene: TRBD2; V gene: TRBV6-5; J gene: TRBJ2-7; clone size: .; CDR3 DNA: TGTGCCAGCAGTCCACTAGCGGGGGCGGTCTACGAGCAGTACTTC; CDR3 protein: CASSPLAGAVYEQYF
D gene: .; V gene: TRBV7-2; J gene: TRBJ1-2; clone size: .; CDR3 DNA: TGTGCCAGCAGCTTAGCGGTAGGGGGTAACTATGGCTACACCTTC; CDR3 protein: CASSLAVGGNYGYTF
D gene: TRBD1; V gene: TRBV27; J gene: TRBJ1-4; clone size: .; CDR3 DNA: TGTGCCAGCAGTTTATCCTGGCAGGGGGGAAATGGAAAACTGTTTTTT; CDR3 protein: CASSLSWQGGNGKLFF
D gene: .; V gene: TRBV1; J gene: TRBJ2-7; clone size: .; CDR3 DNA: TGCACCAGCAGCCAAGTCCGGGATTTTAGCTCCTACGAGCAGTACTTC; CDR3 protein: CTSSQVRDFSSYEQYF
D gene: .; V gene: TRBV19; J gene: TRBJ1-2; clone size: .; CDR3 DNA: TGTGCCAGTAGTATCGAATACGGAGGGGGGGGCGCGGACTATGGCTACACCTTC; CDR3 protein: CASSIEYGGGGADYGYTF
D gene: .; V gene: TRBV2; J gene: TRBJ1-1; clone size: .; CDR3 DNA: TGTGCCAGCAGTGGGACAGCCAGTGAAGCTTTCTTT; CDR3 protein: CASSGTASEAFF
D gene: TRBD2; V gene: TRBV9; J gene: TRBJ2-7; clone size: .; CDR3 DNA: TGTGCCAGCAGCGCCGTGGGGATAGCGGGGCTAATAGGCAACGAGCAGTACTTC; CDR3 protein: CASSAVGIAGLIGNEQYF
D gene: .; V gene: TRBV10-3; J gene: TRBJ1-2; clone size: .; CDR3 DNA: TGTGCCATCAGCGAACGGGCGCAGGGCAACTATGGCTACACCTTC; CDR3 protein: CAISERAQGNYGYTF
D gene: .; V gene: TRBV6-1; J gene: TRBJ2-7; clone size: .; CDR3 DNA: TGTGCCAGCAGTGAAATCTACGAGCAGTACTTC; CDR3 protein: CASSEIYEQYF
D gene: .; V gene: TRBV27; J gene: TRBJ2-1; clone size: .; CDR3 DNA: TGTGCCAGCAGTTCTACTAGAAGAGCCAATGAGCAGTTCTTC; CDR3 protein: CASSSTRRANEQFF
D gene: .; V gene: TRBV9; J gene: TRBJ1-1; clone size: .; CDR3 DNA: TGTGCCAGCAGCGCACAACAGGGTACGGGCACTGAAGCTTTCTTT; CDR3 protein: CASSAQQGTGTEAFF
D gene: .; V gene: TRBV2; J gene: TRBJ1-5; clone size: .; CDR3 DNA: TGTGCCAGCGCTGGGAGGGTAGGGAGCAATCAGCCCCAGCATTTT; CDR3 protein: CASAGRVGSNQPQHF
D gene: .; V gene: TRBV6-1; J gene: TRBJ2-1; clone size: few; CDR3 DNA: TGTGCCAGCAGTGAATTAGTGAATGAGCAGTTCTTC; CDR3 protein: CASSELVNEQFF
D gene: TRBD1; V gene: TRBV5-4; J gene: TRBJ1-1; clone size: few; CDR3 DNA: TGTGCCAGCAGCTTGAACAGGGGGCAAACTGAAGCTTTCTTT; CDR3 protein: CASSLNRGQTEAFF
D gene: .; V gene: TRBV27; J gene: TRBJ1-1; clone size: .; CDR3 DNA: TGTGCCAGCAGCCCCGGACAGTTTTGGTTCTTT; CDR3 protein: CASSPGQFWFF
D gene: TRBD2; V gene: TRBV2; J gene: TRBJ2-5; clone size: .; CDR3 DNA: TGTGCCAGCAGTAGGGTAGCGGGGGTGGAGACCCAGTACTTC; CDR3 protein: CASSRVAGVETQYF